A selection of T cell receptor beta chains follows, all from one sample in a study of cytomegalovirus exposure and HLA in healthy donors. Sequenced by immunoSEQ multiplex PCR; TCRdb stores in-frame clones only, minus some. The table lists 250,000 to 350,000 clones, 80% to 90% of them singletons. Sequencing was done on a sample of PBMCs. These receptor sequences come from a man in his forties or fifties in good health and CMV-seropositive. Both conserved end residues are part of each CDR3. The D gene is left open where the match is weak. The size field is filled for only some rows; it gives once, few, many or a size class.

>TRBD2|TRBV15|.|TRBJ2-1
CATSKGRSSGVSYNEQFF
>.|TRBV2|.|TRBJ2-7
CASSESVLLSYEQYF
>TRBD1|TRBV27|once|TRBJ2-2
CASSRQGTGELFF
>TRBD1|TRBV6-5|.|TRBJ1-4
CASSYLGQGRGKTVFF
>TRBD2|TRBV4-3|.|TRBJ2-7
CASSQDVRLAENYEQYF
>.|TRBV6-5|.|TRBJ2-7
CASSHDSDTYEQYF
>.|TRBV5-4|.|TRBJ1-1
CASSFGAEAFF
>TRBD1|TRBV5-4|.|TRBJ1-1
CASTFPAGRGKTEAFF
>TRBD2|TRBV7-7|.|TRBJ2-5
CASTPHPGAGGWETQYF
>.|TRBV7-8|.|TRBJ1-1
CASSFGTEAFF
>TRBD2|TRBV27|.|TRBJ2-2
CASSPSSGRTGELFF
>TRBD1|TRBV7-9|.|TRBJ1-1
CASSTLGQAGTEAFF
>.|TRBV2|.|TRBJ1-4
CAIKVGGNNEKLFF
>TRBD1|TRBV7-9|.|TRBJ1-1
CASSLAGQGYTEAFF
>TRBD2|TRBV19|.|TRBJ2-4
CASSQLVPGLAGGPKNIQYF
>.|TRBV19|.|TRBJ2-7
CASSLFGPSNGEQYF
>TRBD1|TRBV2|.|TRBJ2-1
CASTWTGPHNEQFF
>.|TRBV4-1|.|TRBJ2-7
CASSFLGGPPYEQYF
>TRBD1|TRBV19|.|TRBJ2-1
CASLGQGIAGEQFF
>TRBD2|TRBV27|.|TRBJ2-7
CASSLQAGGSYEQYF
>TRBD2|TRBV13|.|TRBJ2-7
CASSPRTSGTYEQYF
>.|TRBV28|.|TRBJ1-3
CASTPLARGPESGNTIYF
>.|TRBV4-2|.|TRBJ1-1
CASSQDGIRGDTEAFF
>TRBD2|TRBV6-5|.|TRBJ2-5
CASRTSGGETQYF
>.|TRBV25-1|.|TRBJ1-1
CATTGQGHLGTEAFF
>.|TRBV5-1|.|TRBJ2-3
CASSLGGGTADTDTQYF
>.|TRBV19|.|TRBJ2-2
CASSTRRGANTGELFF
>TRBD2|TRBV6-5|.|TRBJ2-5
CASRRTSGPQETQYF
>TRBD2|TRBV2|.|TRBJ2-1
CASRLTSEYNEQFF
>TRBD1|TRBV28|.|TRBJ1-4
CASSRPGTGIDEKLFF
>.|TRBV28|.|TRBJ2-7
CASNPGVGQSYEQYF
>.|TRBV19|.|TRBJ1-2
CASSAWERLYDYTF
>.|TRBV5-1|few|TRBJ2-7
CASSQGLYEQYF